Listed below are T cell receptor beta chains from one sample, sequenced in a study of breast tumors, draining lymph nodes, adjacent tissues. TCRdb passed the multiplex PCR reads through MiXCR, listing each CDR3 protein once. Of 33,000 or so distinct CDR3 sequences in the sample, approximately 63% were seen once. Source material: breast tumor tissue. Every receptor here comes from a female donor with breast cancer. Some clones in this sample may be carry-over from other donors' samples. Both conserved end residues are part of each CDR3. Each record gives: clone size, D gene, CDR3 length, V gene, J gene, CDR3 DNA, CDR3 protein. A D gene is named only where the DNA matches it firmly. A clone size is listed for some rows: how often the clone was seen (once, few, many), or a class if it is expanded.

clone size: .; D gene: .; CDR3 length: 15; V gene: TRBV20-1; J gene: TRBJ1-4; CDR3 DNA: TGCAGTGCTAGAGATCTCGTACAGAGTAATGAAAAACTGTTTTTT; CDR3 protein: CSARDLVQSNEKLFF
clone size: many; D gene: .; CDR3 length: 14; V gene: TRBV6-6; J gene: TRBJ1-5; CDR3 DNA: TGTGCCAGCAGTCCCCCGGTTCTCAATCAGCCCCAGCATTTT; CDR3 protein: CASSPPVLNQPQHF
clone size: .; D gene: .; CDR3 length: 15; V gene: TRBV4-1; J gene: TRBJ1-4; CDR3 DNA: TGCGCCAGCAGCCAAGCGAGGGGGATTAATGAAAAACTGTTTTTT; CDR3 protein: CASSQARGINEKLFF
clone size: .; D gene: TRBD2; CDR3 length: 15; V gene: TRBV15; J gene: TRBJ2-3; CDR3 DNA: TGTGCCACCAGCACTCGGACTAGCCCCACAGATACGCAGTATTTT; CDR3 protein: CATSTRTSPTDTQYF
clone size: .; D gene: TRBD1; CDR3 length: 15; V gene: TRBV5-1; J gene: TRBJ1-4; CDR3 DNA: TGCGCCAGCAGCTTGGCCGGGACAGGGGGGGGAAAACTGTTTTTT; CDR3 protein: CASSLAGTGGGKLFF
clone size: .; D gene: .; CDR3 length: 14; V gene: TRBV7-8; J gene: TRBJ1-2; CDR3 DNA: TGTGCCAGCAGTCCTTCGATAGAGATCGGTGGCTACACCTTC; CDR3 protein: CASSPSIEIGGYTF
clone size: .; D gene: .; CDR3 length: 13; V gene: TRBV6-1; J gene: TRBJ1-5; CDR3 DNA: TGTGCCAGCAGTGACGGGGGGAGACAGCCCCAGCATTTT; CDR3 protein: CASSDGGRQPQHF
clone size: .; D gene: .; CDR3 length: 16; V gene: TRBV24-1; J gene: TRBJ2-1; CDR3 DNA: TGTGCCACCAGTGATTTCCAGGGGAGAGAGTACAATGAGCAGTTCTTC; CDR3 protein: CATSDFQGREYNEQFF
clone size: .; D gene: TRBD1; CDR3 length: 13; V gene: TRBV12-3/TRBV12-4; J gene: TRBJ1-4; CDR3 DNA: TGTGCCAGCAGTCCGGACAGGGGGGAAAAACTGTTTTTT; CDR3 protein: CASSPDRGEKLFF
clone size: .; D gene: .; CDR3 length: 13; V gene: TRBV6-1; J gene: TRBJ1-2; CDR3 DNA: TGTGCCAGCAGTGAAGAACTGTACCTTGGTTACACCTTC; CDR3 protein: CASSEELYLGYTF
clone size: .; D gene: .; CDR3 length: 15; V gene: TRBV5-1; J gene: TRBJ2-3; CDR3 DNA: TGCGCCAGCAGCTTGGTGGGTCAGGGGCCTTACACGCAGTATTTT; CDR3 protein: CASSLVGQGPYTQYF
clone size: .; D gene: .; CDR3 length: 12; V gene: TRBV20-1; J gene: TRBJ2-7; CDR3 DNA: TGCAGTGCTAGTACCGGCTTTGGAGAGCAGTACTTC; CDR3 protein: CSASTGFGEQYF
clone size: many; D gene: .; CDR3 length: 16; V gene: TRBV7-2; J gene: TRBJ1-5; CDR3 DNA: TGTGCCAGCAGCTTATCGGGGTTTTTAGTGGGTCAGCCCCAGCATTTT; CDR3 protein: CASSLSGFLVGQPQHF
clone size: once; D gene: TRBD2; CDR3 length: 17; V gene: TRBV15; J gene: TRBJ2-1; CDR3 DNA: TGTGCCACCAGCAGAATGGGGACTAGCGGGAGTAGTAATGAGCAGTTCTTC; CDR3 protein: CATSRMGTSGSSNEQFF
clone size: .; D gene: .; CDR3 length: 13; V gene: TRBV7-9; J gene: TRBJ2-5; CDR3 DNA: TGTGCCAGCAGCCCCCGGACAGAAGAGACCCAGTACTTC; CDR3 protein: CASSPRTEETQYF